Sequencing of this T cell receptor (beta chain) was carried out in a study of blood T cell repertoires in COVID-19. Across the study: Donors in the United States, Italy and Spain gave samples during acute or convalescent COVID-19. T cells, B-cell-depleted T cells, or PBMCs supplied cDNA or gDNA.

Germline lookup yields CDR1 SNHLY and CDR2 FYNNEI. The CDR3 is 14 residues long. Trimming removed 5 bases from V and 3 bases from J, with 10 bases in between. Sequenced by immunoSEQ multiplex PCR; TCRdb stores in-frame clones only, minus some. The data show roughly 40,000 clones, approximately 88% seen once. The clonotype originates from a human donor in a cohort sampled during active COVID-19. Material: peripheral blood. V is TRBV2 and J is TRBJ1-4; D may be TRBD1 (6 bases). CDR3 bases: TGTGCCAGCAGTCCCAGGGGTTCTAATGAAAAACTGTTTTTT. Its protein product is CASSPRGSNEKLFF.